These T cell receptor beta chains were read from a single sample in a study of vaccination and CD4 T cells after COVID-19. MiXCR was run by TCRdb on the PCR reads, yielding one entry per CDR3 protein. The sample carries tens of thousands of distinct CDR3 sequences, roughly 64% recorded once. This specimen was CD4+ T cells from blood, taken before SARS-CoV-2 vaccination. Receptors were obtained from a human donor who had recovered from COVID-19. Each CDR3 is given with its conserved first and last residue. Clone size appears in some rows only: once, few, many, or a class for an expanded clone.

size | J | V | CDR3
. | TRBJ1-5 | TRBV4-1 | CASSQPGVKGQPQHF
. | TRBJ2-7 | TRBV30 | CAWSARGSLREQYF
. | TRBJ1-1 | TRBV29-1 | CSVVTGGRTEAFF
. | TRBJ1-5 | TRBV12-3/TRBV12-4 | CASSPLRDQPQHF
. | TRBJ1-5 | TRBV27 | CASSTPGQPQHF
. | TRBJ2-5 | TRBV2 | CASSYSGETQYF
. | TRBJ2-7 | TRBV20-1 | CSARTSGRVIHEQYF
. | TRBJ2-7 | TRBV28 | CASRKRGTVEEQYF
. | TRBJ1-1 | TRBV20-1 | CSVQGVNTEAFF
. | TRBJ2-5 | TRBV7-2 | CASSLAVTSVETQYF
. | TRBJ2-5 | TRBV2 | CASGLRETQYF
. | TRBJ2-5 | TRBV23-1 | CASSHPGTGETQYF
. | TRBJ2-3 | TRBV20-1 | CSANSIRGQGITDTQYF
. | TRBJ1-2 | TRBV27 | CASGSGQAGYTF
few | TRBJ2-5 | TRBV11-1 | CASSSVTSGRLRETQYF
. | TRBJ2-4 | TRBV12-3/TRBV12-4 | CASSPWTSGRNIQYF
. | TRBJ2-3 | TRBV20-1 | CSRPSPDTQYF
. | TRBJ1-5 | TRBV10-3 | CAISEGTRGNQPQHF
. | TRBJ2-5 | TRBV10-3 | CAISESTSGGLDQETQYF
. | TRBJ1-6 | TRBV28 | CASSLSRSGGSPLHF
. | TRBJ1-6 | TRBV25-1 | CASSETGGNSPLHF
once | TRBJ1-6 | TRBV6-1 | CASSPGGGVSPLHF
. | TRBJ1-5 | TRBV19 | CASSPSAGGAGQPQHF
. | TRBJ2-3 | TRBV27 | CASSRRLGTDTQYF
. | TRBJ2-1 | TRBV27 | CASSLRTNVNEQFF
few | TRBJ2-7 | TRBV20-1 | CSARDPLEGSHEQYF
. | TRBJ2-1 | TRBV6-1 | CASSEYVLAEYNEQFF
few | TRBJ2-7 | TRBV6-1 | CASSNRGRDYEQYF
. | TRBJ2-3 | TRBV28 | CASSLLEGADTQYF
. | TRBJ1-5 | TRBV28 | CASSLYLGQGANQPQHF
. | TRBJ1-2 | TRBV2 | CASSEERNYGYTF
. | TRBJ2-1 | TRBV25-1 | CASSEGSTVSYNEQFF
. | TRBJ2-5 | TRBV20-1 | CSAKRSAIFQETQYF
. | TRBJ2-1 | TRBV29-1 | CSFKSGTGYNEQFF
. | TRBJ2-5 | TRBV7-2 | CASSFSGLAGGPGETQYF
. | TRBJ1-2 | TRBV28 | CASTSPRRGHGYTF
. | TRBJ1-1 | TRBV7-2 | CASSLVGGPEAFF
. | TRBJ2-3 | TRBV20-1 | CSARDPSGGYTQYF
once | TRBJ1-5 | TRBV19 | CASSIRTGQQPQHF
. | TRBJ2-5 | TRBV6-5 | CASSYLGTSGSKGETQYF
. | TRBJ2-3 | TRBV15 | CATSRDSDTQYF